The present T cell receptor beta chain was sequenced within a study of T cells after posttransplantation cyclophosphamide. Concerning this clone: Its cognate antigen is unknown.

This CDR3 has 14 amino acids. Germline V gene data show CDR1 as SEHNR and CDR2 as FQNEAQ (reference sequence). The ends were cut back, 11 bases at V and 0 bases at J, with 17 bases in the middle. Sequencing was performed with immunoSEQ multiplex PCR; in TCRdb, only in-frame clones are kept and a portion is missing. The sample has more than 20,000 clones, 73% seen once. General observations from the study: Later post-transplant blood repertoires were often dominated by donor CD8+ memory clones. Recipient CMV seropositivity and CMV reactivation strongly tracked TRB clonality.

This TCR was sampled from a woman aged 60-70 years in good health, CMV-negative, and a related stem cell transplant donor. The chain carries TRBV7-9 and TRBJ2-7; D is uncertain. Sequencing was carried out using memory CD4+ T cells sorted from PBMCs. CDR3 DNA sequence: TGTGCCTCCAGCCTTGACACTTTCTCCTACGAGCAGTACTTC. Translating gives CASSLDTFSYEQYF.